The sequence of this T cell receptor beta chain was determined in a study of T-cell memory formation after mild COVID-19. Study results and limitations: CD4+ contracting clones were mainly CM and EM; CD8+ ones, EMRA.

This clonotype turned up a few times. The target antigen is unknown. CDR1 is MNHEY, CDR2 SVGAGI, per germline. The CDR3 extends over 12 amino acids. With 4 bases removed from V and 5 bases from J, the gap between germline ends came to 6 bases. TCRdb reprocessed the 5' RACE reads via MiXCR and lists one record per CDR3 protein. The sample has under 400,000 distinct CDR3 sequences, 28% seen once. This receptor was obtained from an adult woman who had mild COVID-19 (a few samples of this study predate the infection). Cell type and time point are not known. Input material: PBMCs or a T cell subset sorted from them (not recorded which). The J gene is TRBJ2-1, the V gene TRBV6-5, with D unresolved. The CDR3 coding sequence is TGTGCCAGCAGTTCCCAAGACAATGAGCAGTTCTTC. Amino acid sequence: CASSSQDNEQFF.